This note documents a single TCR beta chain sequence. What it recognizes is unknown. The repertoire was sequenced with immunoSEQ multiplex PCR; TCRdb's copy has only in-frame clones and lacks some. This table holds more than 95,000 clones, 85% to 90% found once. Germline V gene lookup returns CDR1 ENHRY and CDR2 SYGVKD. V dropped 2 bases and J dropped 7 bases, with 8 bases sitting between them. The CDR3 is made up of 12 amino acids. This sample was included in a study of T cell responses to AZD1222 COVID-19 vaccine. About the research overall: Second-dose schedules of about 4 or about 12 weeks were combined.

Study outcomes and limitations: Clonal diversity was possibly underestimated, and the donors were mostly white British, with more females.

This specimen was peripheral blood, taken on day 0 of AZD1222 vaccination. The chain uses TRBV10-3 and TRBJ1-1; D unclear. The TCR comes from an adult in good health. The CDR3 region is CAISERRSEAFF. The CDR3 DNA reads TGTGCCATCAGTGAGCGAAGAAGTGAAGCTTTCTTT.